The TCR beta chain under discussion was sequenced for a study of response to subunit inactivated influenza vaccine. A single record per CDR3 protein comes from TCRdb applying MiXCR to the RT-PCR reads. The data contain about 500,000 distinct CDR3 sequences, approximately 17% of them singletons. Sequenced here: CD4+ T cells sorted from PBMCs, sampled roughly 24 months after vaccination. The sequence was collected from a man aged 50 to 75 who received an inactivated influenza vaccine.

The CDR3 loop is CASSYVRTYEQYF. CDR3 nucleotide sequence: TGTGCCAGCAGTTACGTCAGAACCTACGAGCAGTACTTC. The chain is built from TRBV6-2 or TRBV6-3 and TRBJ2-7; the D is unclear. Germline loops: CDR1 MNHEY, CDR2 SVGEGT. This CDR3 has 13 residues. V was trimmed by 2 bases and J by 2 bases, leaving 7 bases between them.